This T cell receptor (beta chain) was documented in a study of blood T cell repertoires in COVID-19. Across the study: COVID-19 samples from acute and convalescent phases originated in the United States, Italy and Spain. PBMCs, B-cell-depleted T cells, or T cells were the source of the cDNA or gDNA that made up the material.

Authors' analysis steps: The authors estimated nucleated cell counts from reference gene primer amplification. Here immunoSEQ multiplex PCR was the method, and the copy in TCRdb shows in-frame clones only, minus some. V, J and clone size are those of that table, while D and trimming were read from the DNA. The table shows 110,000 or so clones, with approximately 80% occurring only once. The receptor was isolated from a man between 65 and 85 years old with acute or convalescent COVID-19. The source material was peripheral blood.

The CDR3 protein is CASSLGGGREREQYF. CDR3 sequence (DNA): TGCGCCAGCAGCTTGGGCGGGGGAAGGGAAAGGGAGCAGTACTTC. The V gene is TRBV5-1, the J gene TRBJ2-7, with TRBD2 identical over 7 bases. This CDR3 has 15 residues. Trimming at V came to 0 bases and at J to 7 bases, leaving 10 bases not matched to a gene. Per the germline V gene, CDR1 is SGHRS and CDR2 is YFSETQ.